This T cell receptor (beta chain) was obtained from a study of Ad26.COV2.S vaccination and SARS-CoV-2 variants. Study overall: In the COV1001 trial, the donor was in the Ad26.COV2.S arm.

The table came from immunoSEQ multiplex PCR; TCRdb's copy has only in-frame clones and leaves some out. The top ten hold 3% to 4% of the sample, which has just over 350,000 clones, approximately 85% seen once. The CDR3 spans 15 residues. Germline CDR1 reads MGHRA; CDR2 reads YSYEKL. V lost 1 base and J 3 bases, leaving 13 bases between the germline ends. Treatment here: roughly 19 received Ad26.COV2.S at low or high dose, single or two shots; about 5 received placebo; per-sample allocation not given. On day 63 after the first injection, vaccine and placebo recipients gave samples. The source is a person between 18 and 60 years old who received the Ad26.COV2.S COVID-19 vaccine or a placebo. This specimen consisted of peripheral blood, obtained in a trial of Ad26.COV2.S vaccine versus placebo. The chain is built from TRBV4-1 and TRBJ2-7, with D unclear. CDR3 in amino acids: CASSQGPSEVYEQYF. The CDR3, as DNA: TGCGCCAGCAGCCAAGGACCTTCAGAGGTCTACGAGCAGTACTTC.